This TCR beta chain was recovered during a study of T cell responses to AZD1222 COVID-19 vaccine. Study-level findings and limits: Most donors were white British, females outnumbered males, and clonal diversity was possibly underestimated. Dominant at 160-218 and 743-854, vaccine-associated CD4 TCRs also spanned spike.

Points on this clone: Its antigen is not known.

This CDR3 has 15 amino acids. Germline V CDR1 and CDR2: SGHNT, YYREEE (reference sequence). The V gene end was trimmed by 0 bases and the J gene end by 7 bases; junction bases not matched to a gene: 6. Clones were sequenced by immunoSEQ multiplex PCR, and TCRdb holds only the in-frame ones, with some missing. This table holds tens of thousands of clones, roughly 92% found once. The chain links TRBV5-4 to TRBJ2-1; 8 nucleotides agree with TRBD1. This specimen was peripheral blood, taken 28 days after the second AZD1222 dose. The sequence derives from an adult who received the AZD1222 COVID-19 vaccine. This CDR3 reads CASSLVGQGGNEQFF. CDR3 in DNA: TGTGCCAGCAGCTTGGTAGGACAGGGCGGGAATGAGCAGTTCTTC.